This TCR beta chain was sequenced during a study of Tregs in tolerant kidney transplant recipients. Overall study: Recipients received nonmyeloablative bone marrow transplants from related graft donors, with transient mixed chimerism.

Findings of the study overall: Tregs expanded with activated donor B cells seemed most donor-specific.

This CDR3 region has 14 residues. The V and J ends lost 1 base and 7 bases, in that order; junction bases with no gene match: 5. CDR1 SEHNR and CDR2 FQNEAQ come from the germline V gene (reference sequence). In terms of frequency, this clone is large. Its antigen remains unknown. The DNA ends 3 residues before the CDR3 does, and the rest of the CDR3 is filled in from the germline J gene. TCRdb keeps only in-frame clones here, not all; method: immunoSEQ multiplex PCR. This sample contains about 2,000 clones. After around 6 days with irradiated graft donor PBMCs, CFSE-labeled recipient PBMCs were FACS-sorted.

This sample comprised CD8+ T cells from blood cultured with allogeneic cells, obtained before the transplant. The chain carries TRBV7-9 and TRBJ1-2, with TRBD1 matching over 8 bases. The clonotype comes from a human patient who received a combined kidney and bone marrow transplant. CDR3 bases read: TGTGCCAGCAGCTTAGGGACAGGGATTGGTGGC. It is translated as CASSLGTGIGG. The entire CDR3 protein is CASSLGTGIGGYTF.